The 12 T cell receptor beta chains reported below all come from one sample, sequenced in a study of blood T cell repertoires in COVID-19. Clones were sequenced by immunoSEQ multiplex PCR, and TCRdb holds only the in-frame ones, with some missing. The sample carries about 370,000 clones, more than 70% recorded once. Specimen: peripheral blood. These receptor sequences come from a woman in her thirties with COVID-19, enrolled during active disease.

V is TRBV29-1 and J is TRBJ2-7, with 8 positions matching TRBD1. J lost 0 bases, V lost 7 bases, and 8 bases had no gene match. This CDR3 has 14 amino acids. Germline assignment: CDR1 SQVTM and CDR2 ANQGSEA. The CDR3 loop reads CSASGQASSYEQYF. The CDR3 DNA is TGCAGCGCCTCGGGACAGGCTAGCTCCTACGAGCAGTACTTC.

The chain has TRBV7-2 and TRBJ2-5, with no clear D. The CDR3 totals 15 residues. The germline CDR1 and CDR2 sequences are SGHTA and FQGNSA. Trimming pared 5 bases from V and 6 bases from J, leaving 19 bases between. The CDR3 sequence is CASSVGAPIIKTQYF. The CDR3 region has the DNA TGTGCCAGCAGCGTCGGAGCTCCAATCATAAAGACCCAGTACTTC.

The V call is TRBV7-9, the J call TRBJ2-5, with 8 nucleotides matching TRBD2. CDR1 SEHNR and CDR2 FQNEAQ come from the germline V gene (reference sequence). With V trimmed by 5 bases and J by 5 bases, 16 bases remained unmatched. This CDR3 is 17 amino acids long. Here the CDR3 DNA reads TGTGCCAGCAGCGTCCTCAGCGGGGGCCTCGGTTTGGAGACCCAGTACTTC. This sequence encodes CASSVLSGGLGLETQYF. The variable domain in full, with the rest retrieved from reference TRBV7-9 and TRBJ2-5, is DTGVSQNPRHKITKRGQNVTFRCDPISEHNRLYWYRQTLGQGPEFLTYFQNEAQLEKSRLLSDRFSAERPKGSFSTLEIQRTEQGDSAMYLCASSVLSGGLGLETQYFGPGTRLLVL.

V and J are TRBV18 and TRBJ2-7; TRBD2 matches at 10 bases. There are 18 residues in the CDR3. Trimming took 1 base from V and 0 from J; bases not matched to a gene: 9. The germline V gene encodes CDR1 KGHSH and CDR2 LQKENI. The CDR3 DNA reads as TGTGCCAGCTCACCACGGGCTAGCGGGGGCCTTTTCTCCTACGAGCAGTACTTC. Its protein is CASSPRASGGLFSYEQYF. Based on the CDR3 plus reference TRBV18 and TRBJ2-7, the full variable domain is NAGVMQNPRHLVRRRGQEARLRCSPMKGHSHVYWYRQLPEEGLKFMVYLQKENIIDESGMPKERFSAEFPKEGPSILRIQQVVRGDSAAYFCASSPRASGGLFSYEQYFGPGTRLTVT.

This clone was counted a single time. The chain recombines TRBV25-1 with TRBJ2-1; maybe TRBD2 (5 bases). Germline CDR1 MGHDK, CDR2 SYGVNS. The CDR3 runs to 14 residues. Deletions cut 9 bases from V and 0 bases from J, with 12 bases between. In nucleotides, the CDR3 is TGTGCCAGACCACCCCGGGGCTCCTACAATGAGCAGTTCTTC. Translated: CARPPRGSYNEQFF. The full variable domain, with the rest looked up from reference TRBV25-1 and TRBJ2-1, is EADIYQTPRYLVIGTGKKITLECSQTMGHDKMYWYQQDPGMELHLIHYSYGVNSTEKGDLSSESTVSRIRTEHFPLTLESARPSHTSQYLCARPPRGSYNEQFFGPGTRLTVL.

For this clone: Other DNA sequences in this specimen translate into the identical CDR3. The chain carries TRBV19 and TRBJ2-3, with 9 positions matching TRBD1. This CDR3 has 13 amino acids. Looked up from germline, CDR1 is LNHDA and CDR2 is SQIVND (reference sequence). V shed 10 bases, J shed 1 base, and the junction held 3 bases outside the gene matches. CDR3 coding DNA: TGTGCCACCCGGACAGGGGGCACAGATACGCAGTATTTT. This codes for CATRTGGTDTQYF.

This clone was found a few times. The chain combines TRBV2 with TRBJ1-5; weak D call: TRBD1 (5 bases). CDR3 size: 18 residues. The germline V gene encodes CDR1 SNHLY and CDR2 FYNNEI. V was pared by 3 bases and J by 1 base, with 19 bases between. CDR3 sequence (DNA): TGTGCCAGCAGTGAGCACCCAGGGCAGCGGGGGAGCAATCAGCCCCAGCATTTT. Translation: CASSEHPGQRGSNQPQHF.

This chain links TRBV10-1 with TRBJ2-3; 8 bases are a match to TRBD2. V was clipped by 11 bases and J by 1 base; unmatched bases: 5. The CDR3 consists of 13 residues. The germline gives CDR1 WNHNN, CDR2 SYGVQD (reference sequence). The CDR3 nucleotides are TGCGCCGCCGGGGGGGGAGGCACAGATACGCAGTATTTT. It encodes CAAGGGGTDTQYF.

The chain joins TRBV6-5 to TRBJ2-5, with D possibly matching TRBD2 (5 bases). Germline V lookup: CDR1 MNHEY, CDR2 SVGAGI. V was pared by 7 bases and J by 5 bases, with 17 bases between. CDR3 length equals 14 residues. The CDR3 coding sequence is TGTGCCAGCACCCCAGCGGTGATCGGCGAGACCCAGTACTTC. Protein product: CASTPAVIGETQYF.

The chain has TRBV10-1 and TRBJ2-3; TRBD2 aligns across 16 bases. The germline CDR1 and CDR2 sequences are WNHNN and SYGVQD (reference sequence). The CDR3 spans 16 residues. J was trimmed by 5 bases and V by 6 bases; bases with no gene match: 5. As DNA, the CDR3 is TGCGCCAGCAGCGAGGGACTAGCGGGGGGGCAAGATACGCAGTATTTT. It is translated as CASSEGLAGGQDTQYF.

The chain is built from TRBV9 and TRBJ2-5; 13 bases are shared with TRBD2. J lost 2 bases, V lost 4 bases, and 2 bases had no gene match. This CDR3 is built from 15 residues. Germline CDR1 and CDR2: SGDLS and YYNGEE. CDR3 sequence reads: CASSPGLAGQETQYF. The CDR3 bases are TGTGCCAGCAGCCCGGGACTAGCGGGACAAGAGACCCAGTACTTC.

The V call is TRBV6-6, the J call TRBJ1-2; D call uncertain. The CDR3 totals 12 residues. Germline V CDR1 and CDR2: MNHNY, SVGAGI (reference sequence). Deletions cut 9 bases from V and 3 bases from J, with 11 bases between. CDR3 protein: CASSGRDYGYTF. For the CDR3, the DNA is TGTGCCAGTTCCGGGAGGGACTATGGCTACACCTTC.